This record covers a single TCR beta chain. This clonotype was counted at least ten times. Its binding antigen is unknown. Germline and junction disagree at one end, which may indicate a read error. In this study, sorted CD4+ and CD8+ T cells from the blood of healthy subjects and of severe aplastic anemia patients had their TCR repertoires deep-sequenced. Ficoll-Paque density gradient centrifugation was used to isolate peripheral blood mononuclear cells. Before DNA extraction, CD4+ and CD8+ T cells were sorted with FACS or magnetic beads. This sample is drawn from a study of CD8+CD57+ T cells in acquired aplastic anemia (dated by TCRdb to 2017 to 2018). Regarding the study in general: On average, sorted CD4+ and CD8+ cells yielded 3.2 ug of extracted DNA, with a range of about 0.19 to 30 ug. For healthy donor samples, the average read count was about 10.8 million for CD4+ cells and roughly 12 million for CD8+ cells. General conclusions and limits of the study: Between patients and healthy controls, no significant difference in CD8+ Simpson's diversity was found (P=0.060). Although 25 to 30 CD8+ CDR3 sequences were shared by patients and controls, these sequences appeared highly expressed in patients and within the immunodominant clones of patients.

Profiling of TCR beta VDJ combinations and CDR3 sequences used genomic DNA as the template. TCR repertoire sequencing was run on an Illumina HiSeq 2000. The paper's data handling went like this. TRBV/TRBJ rearrangement plots, CDR3 size and DJ length profiles, and Simpson's diversity index were used to assess repertoires. The most abundant DNA sequence in the deep sequencing data was defined as the immunodominant clone. CDR3 amino acid sequences were checked for sharing between subjects and were compared against published repertoires and the VDJdb database. TCRdb applied fastp at Q25 and MiXCR to the public reads, then kept only in-frame beta chains. Identical CDR3 proteins give one entry, which carries the most common genes and DNA. These V and J calls derive from TCRdb rather than the authors' analysis. The sample table holds roughly 64,000 distinct CDR3 sequences, of which around 55% were seen once. The ten largest make up 2% to 2.5% of the sample.

The germline V gene provides CDR1 SGHNT and CDR2 YENEEA. Counted from cysteine to phenylalanine, this CDR3 has 10 amino acids. Only CDR3 DNA is held: 30 bases, read in frame from base 1. What was sequenced was sorted CD4+, CD8+, or CD8+CD57+ T cells (not recorded which) from PBMCs. This clonotype originated in a human donor in good health, serving as a control. The chain links TRBV11-3 with TRBJ2-7, and 7 bases in between align with TRBD1. For the CDR3, the sequence is CASSSGQVKF. The sequenced DNA is TGTGCCAGCAGCTCCGGACAGGTCAAGTTC.